This TCR beta chain was captured in a study of vaccination and CD4 T cells after COVID-19 (dated by TCRdb to 2022 to 2024). About the study as a whole: SARS-CoV-2 positivity had been established in the convalescent patients by nasal swab PCR, and mild disease was recorded in eight to ten of these patients and severe disease in one. In the convalescent cohort there were six males and four females, among whom were two Hispanic individuals, seven Caucasians, two Asians and one multiracial person. Participants got two doses of the Pfizer-BioNTech BNT162b2 vaccine (n=8) or two doses of the Moderna mRNA-1273 vaccine (n=2). Post-COVID blood samples from convalescent patients were collected a median of around 110 days after diagnosis, with a range of roughly 35 to 170 days. The time from the second vaccine dose to post-vaccine blood sampling had a median of roughly 70 days and ranged from about 12 to 250 days. Overlapping spike peptide pools from SARS-CoV-2 and from the common cold coronaviruses HCoV-NL63, HCoV-OC43 and HCoV-229E were used as culture stimuli. Control cultures used a CEFX viral epitope pool as positive control, an HIV-1 Nef peptide pool as negative control, or no peptide. The spike-specific CD4+ TCR repertoire was compared before and after mRNA vaccination in around ten COVID-19 convalescent patients and a few infection-naive healthy vaccine recipients.

The treatment or condition label on this specimen signifies: approximately 10-day PBMC culture with coronavirus spike peptide pools or control peptides (ViraFEST assay). The ViraFEST assay, used in the study, expanded antigen-specific T cells with peptide pools and then identified the expanded clonotypes through TCR sequencing. Positive SARS-CoV-2 PCR tests in the convalescent patients dated from March to December 2020, before Alpha, Beta and Delta variants emerged in the United States. Each well held two million PBMCs cultured with around 10 ug/ml peptide pools in IMDM containing roughly 5% human AB serum and 9.5 to 10 IU/ml IL-2. On days 3 and 7, half of the culture medium was replaced with fresh IL-2-containing medium. Once the cells had been in culture for about 10 days, the EasySep CD4+ T cell isolation kit was used to isolate CD4+ T cells by negative selection. Ficoll-Paque Plus gradient centrifugation was used to isolate PBMCs from whole blood, and the isolated PBMCs were then either used fresh or cryopreserved at -140C. Culture conditions were generally each tested in triplicate wells.

Overall study results and their limits: Of the vaccine-specific clones found in convalescent patients, nearly all (304 of 307) were mono-reactive for SARS-CoV-2 spike instead of being cross-reactive with common cold coronaviruses. The median count of SARS-CoV-2-reactive clonotypes went up from approximately 22 after infection to a few dozen after vaccination, although the change was not significant. The number of convalescent patients in the study was relatively small, and the study did not examine early timepoints following natural infection. Among the post-vaccine SARS-CoV-2-reactive clones in convalescent patients, a median approximately 86% showed up only after vaccination, which suggests vaccine-specific priming.

The CDR3 numbers 12 residues from cysteine through phenylalanine. Only the CDR3 region is kept as DNA, spanning 36 bases read in frame from base 1. V lost 4 bases and J lost 2 bases; the stretch between them is 4 bases long. CDR1 and CDR2, looked up from the germline V gene, are MGHDK and SYGVNS. This clonotype came up a few times. There is no known antigen for this receptor. Qualities for individual bases were not recorded, and no much larger clone is one base off. Libraries came from PCR. DNA from cultured CD4+ T cells underwent TCR sequencing with the Oncomine TCR Beta short-read assay at the Johns Hopkins FTIC core. Genomic DNA was extracted from the cultured CD4+ T cells with the QIAamp micro DNA kit. Oncomine TCR Beta libraries from cultured CD4+ T cells were pooled using unique dual indexes and sequenced on an Illumina iSeq 100. The authors' pipeline ran thus. Non-productive sequences were removed, and CDR3s that did not start with C, did not end with F or W, or were shorter than 7 amino acids were discarded. Antigen-specific clonotypes were identified using the MANAFEST web application through comparison of peptide-stimulated wells with reference and other culture wells. Positive clones required FDR below 0.05, an odds ratio above 5, and productive frequency above 0.1% in at least two of three replicate wells. Clonotypes that were significantly expanded in both SARS-CoV-2 spike wells and at least one common cold coronavirus spike condition were defined as cross-reactive. CDR3 homology was assessed with Levenshtein distances (stringdist) and unrooted phylogenetic trees (ape) in R version 3.6.1. TCRdb reprocessed the public reads (quality trimming at Q25 with fastp, clone calling with MiXCR) and kept in-frame beta chains. For every CDR3 protein sequence, its rows merge into one entry that carries the most common genes and DNA. The V and J calls reflect TCRdb's pipeline rather than the authors' work. This sample has almost 20,000 distinct CDR3 sequences in its table, and about 50% of those were observed once. The ten largest make up roughly a tenth of the sample.

The sequence is built from TRBV25-1 and TRBJ2-3; too little of a D gene remains to name it. Sequencing used CD4+ T cells from blood, cultured in vitro. This TCR was recovered from a human donor who had recovered from COVID-19. In nucleotides, the sequence is TGTGCCAGCAGTGGGTACACAGATACGCAGTATTTT. It translates to CASSGYTDTQYF.